This TCR beta chain was profiled in a study of early stage breast cancer tumors. General study points: Compared with adjacent normal breast, tumors showed about 2.5-fold denser, more clonal T cells. Enriched TCRB sequences shared across patients were mostly commonly generated sequences.

In the case of this clone: Its antigen is not identified.

Blood replicates held 0.5 ug DNA, tumor or normal breast around 1.5 ug, two each. Profiled with immunoSEQ multiplex PCR; TCRdb holds only in-frame clones, not every one. The sample records about 72,000 clones, 65% to 80% being singletons. The V end lost 4 bases, the J end lost 5 bases, and 4 bases lay between the germline ends. CDR3 size: 11 residues. In germline, CDR1 is KGHSH, CDR2 LQKENI. The chain links TRBV18 to TRBJ2-3; D not certain. This receptor was obtained from a person aged 55 to 75 with breast cancer. Sequencing was performed on blood. The CDR3 sequence: CASSLEDTQYF. In DNA, the CDR3 is TGTGCCAGCTCACTGGAAGATACGCAGTATTTT.